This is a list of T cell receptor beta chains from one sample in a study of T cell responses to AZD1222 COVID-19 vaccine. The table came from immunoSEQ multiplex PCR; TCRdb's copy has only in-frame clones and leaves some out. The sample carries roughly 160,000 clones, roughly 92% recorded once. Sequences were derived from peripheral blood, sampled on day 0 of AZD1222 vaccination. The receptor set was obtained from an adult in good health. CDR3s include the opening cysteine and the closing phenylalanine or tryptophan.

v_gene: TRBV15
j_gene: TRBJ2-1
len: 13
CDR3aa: CATRVAGESEQFF

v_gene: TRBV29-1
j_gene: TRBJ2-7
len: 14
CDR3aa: CSVEETSGNYEQYF

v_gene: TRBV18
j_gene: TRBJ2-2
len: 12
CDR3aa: CASSRMPGELFF

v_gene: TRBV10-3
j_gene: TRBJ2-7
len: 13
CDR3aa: CAISGGQGIEQYF

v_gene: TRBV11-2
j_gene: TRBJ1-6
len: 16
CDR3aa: CASSLIRTGFVSPLHF

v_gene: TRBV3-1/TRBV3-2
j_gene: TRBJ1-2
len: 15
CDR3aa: CASSQKWTGTVGYTF

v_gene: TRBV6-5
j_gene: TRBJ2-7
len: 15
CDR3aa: CASRPLGGFENEQYF

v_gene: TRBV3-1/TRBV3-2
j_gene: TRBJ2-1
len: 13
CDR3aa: CASSQEGAGEQFF

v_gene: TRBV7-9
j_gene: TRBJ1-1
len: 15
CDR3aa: CASSPGQGVSTEAFF

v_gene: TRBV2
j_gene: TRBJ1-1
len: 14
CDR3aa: CASSYHGGDTEAFF